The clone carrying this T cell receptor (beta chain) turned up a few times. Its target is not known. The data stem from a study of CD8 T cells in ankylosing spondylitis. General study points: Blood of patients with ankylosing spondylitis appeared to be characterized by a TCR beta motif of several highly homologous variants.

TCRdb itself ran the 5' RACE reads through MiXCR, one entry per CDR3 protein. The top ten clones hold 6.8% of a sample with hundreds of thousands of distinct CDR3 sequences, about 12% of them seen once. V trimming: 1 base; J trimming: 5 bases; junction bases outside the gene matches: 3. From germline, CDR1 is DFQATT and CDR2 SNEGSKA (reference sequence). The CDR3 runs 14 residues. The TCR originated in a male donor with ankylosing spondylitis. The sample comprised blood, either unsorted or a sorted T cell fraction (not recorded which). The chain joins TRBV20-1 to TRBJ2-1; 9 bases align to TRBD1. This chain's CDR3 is CSARGRTGDNEQFF. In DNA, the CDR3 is TGCAGTGCTAGAGGACGGACAGGGGACAATGAGCAGTTCTTC.